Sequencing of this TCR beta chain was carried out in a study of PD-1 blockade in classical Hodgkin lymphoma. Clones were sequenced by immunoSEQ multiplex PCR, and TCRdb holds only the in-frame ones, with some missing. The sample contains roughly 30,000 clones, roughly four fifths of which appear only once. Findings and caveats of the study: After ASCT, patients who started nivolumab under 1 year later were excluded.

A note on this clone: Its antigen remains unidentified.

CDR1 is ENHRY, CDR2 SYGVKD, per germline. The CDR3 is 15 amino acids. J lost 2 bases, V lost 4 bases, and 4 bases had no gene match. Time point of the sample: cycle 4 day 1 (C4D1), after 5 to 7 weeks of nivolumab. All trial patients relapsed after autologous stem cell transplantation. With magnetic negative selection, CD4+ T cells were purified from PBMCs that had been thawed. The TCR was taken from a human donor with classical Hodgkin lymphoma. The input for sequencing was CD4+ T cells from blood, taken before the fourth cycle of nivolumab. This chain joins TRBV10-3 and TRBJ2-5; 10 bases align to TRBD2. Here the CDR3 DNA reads TGTGCCATCAGTGTTAGCGGGGGGAATCAAGAGACCCAGTACTTC. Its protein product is CAISVSGGNQETQYF.